These 24 T cell receptor beta chains were all obtained from the same sample, sequenced in a study of T cell responses to AZD1222 COVID-19 vaccine. Only in-frame clones appear in the TCRdb table, and some are missing; sequencing was by immunoSEQ multiplex PCR. The top ten hold 3% to 3.5% of the sample, which has 150,000 to 180,000 clones, approximately 90% seen once. Specimen: peripheral blood, collected on day 0 of AZD1222 vaccination. The source of these receptors is an adult in good health.

The chain combines TRBV10-1 with TRBJ2-2; TRBD1 agrees at 7 bases. This CDR3 is built from 18 residues. V shed 5 bases and J 0 bases; nucleotides not matched to a gene: 12. Germline CDR1 and CDR2: WNHNN and SYGVQD (reference sequence). The CDR3: CASSNPSTGTANTGELFF. The CDR3 DNA reads TGCGCCAGCAGTAACCCCTCGACCGGGACAGCGAACACCGGGGAGCTGTTTTTT.

In nucleotides, the CDR3 is TGTGCCAGCAGTGTAGGAGGGAACACCGGGGAGCTGTTTTTT. Amino acid sequence: CASSVGGNTGELFF. The chain uses TRBV2 and TRBJ2-2, with a weak D call TRBD2 (5 bases). From germline, CDR1 is SNHLY and CDR2 FYNNEI. This CDR3 has 14 amino acids. V dropped 4 bases and J dropped 1 base, with 7 bases sitting between them.

The chain joins TRBV12-5 to TRBJ1-1; 10 positions match TRBD1. CDR1 is LGHNT, CDR2 FRNRAP, per germline. This CDR3 is 14 amino acids long. J lost 8 bases, V lost 1 base, and 4 bases had no gene match. The CDR3 DNA reads as TGTGCTAGTGGTTTGGGTAGACAGGGGGCCGAAGCTTTCTTT. Translating gives CASGLGRQGAEAFF.

This chain joins TRBV28 and TRBJ1-1, with 8 bases matching TRBD1. Germline values: CDR1 MDHEN, CDR2 SYDVKM. The CDR3 is 14 amino acids. V shed 6 bases, J shed 0 bases, and the junction held 3 bases outside the gene matches. CDR3 sequence: CASSLTGVNTEAFF. The CDR3 nucleotides are TGTGCCAGCAGCTTGACAGGGGTGAACACTGAAGCTTTCTTT.

The genes are TRBV3-1 (or the pseudogene TRBV3-2) and TRBJ1-4, with 7 bases matching TRBD1. Germline CDR1 LGHDT, CDR2 YNNKEL (reference sequence). This CDR3 has 16 amino acids. Trimming cost V 0 bases and J 4 bases; bases outside gene matches: 5. This CDR3 is CASSQEGGGFNEKLFF. CDR3 bases: TGTGCCAGCAGCCAAGAAGGGGGCGGATTTAATGAAAAACTGTTTTTT.

This chain joins TRBV29-1 and TRBJ2-3; a weak D match, TRBD2 (5 bases). The CDR3 is 13 residues long. The V end lost 4 bases, the J end lost 5 bases, and 13 bases lay between the germline ends. Germline V gives CDR1 SQVTM, CDR2 ANQGSEA. CDR3 sequence (DNA): TGCAGCGTTGTCGGGGTGTTACAAGATACGCAGTATTTT. Amino acid sequence: CSVVGVLQDTQYF.

The rearrangement links TRBV6-2 or TRBV6-3 to TRBJ1-3; D remains ambiguous. Trimming shortened V by 4 bases and J by 3 bases, and 7 bases separated the two germline ends. This CDR3 has 13 amino acids. Germline V gene data show CDR1 as MNHEY and CDR2 as SVGEGT. CDR3 sequence: CASSFGGGNTIYF. In DNA form, the CDR3 reads TGTGCCAGCAGTTTCGGAGGTGGAAACACCATATATTTT.

The chain recombines TRBV30 with TRBJ1-1; D possibly corresponds to TRBD1 (5 bases). Looked up from germline, CDR1 is GTSNPN and CDR2 is SVGIG (reference sequence). CDR3 length: 12 residues. Trimming took off 3 bases at V and 13 bases at J, with 18 bases between the two ends. As DNA, the CDR3 is TGTGCCTGGAGGAAAAGCCGGGACGGAATTTTCTTT. This translates into CAWRKSRDGIFF.

In its sample, this clone was seen once. The V gene is TRBV27, the J gene TRBJ2-7, with TRBD1 identical over 8 bases. The trim removed 7 bases at V and 1 base at J, leaving 3 bases unmatched. This CDR3 region has 13 residues. Germline CDR1 is MNHEY and CDR2 is SMNVEV (reference sequence). The CDR3 is CASTDRGSYEQYF. DNA for the CDR3: TGTGCCAGCACTGACAGGGGATCCTACGAGCAGTACTTC.

The V call is TRBV10-3, the J call TRBJ1-2; no firm D call. Germline-derived CDR1 and CDR2 are ENHRY and SYGVKD. Trimming stripped 5 bases from V and 2 bases from J, with 12 bases between. CDR3 length equals 14 residues. Here the CDR3 DNA reads TGTGCCATCAGTTCCGGGCCCGAAAACTATGGCTACACCTTC. Translated: CAISSGPENYGYTF.

The chain combines TRBV6-1 with TRBJ1-1; D is perhaps TRBD1 (6 bases). With 1 base removed from V and 5 bases from J, the gap between germline ends came to 8 bases. The CDR3 contains 13 residues. Germline assignment: CDR1 MNHNS and CDR2 SASEGT. The CDR3 nucleotides are TGTGCCAGCAGTGAAGGGACAGTGACTGAAGCTTTCTTT. Residues: CASSEGTVTEAFF.

The chain recombines TRBV6-1 with TRBJ1-6; the D gene is possibly TRBD1 (5 bases). V lost 2 bases, J lost 9 bases, and 11 bases lay in between. The CDR3 totals 14 residues. Germline assignment: CDR1 MNHNS and CDR2 SASEGT. The CDR3 region has the DNA TGTGCCAGCAGTGAATTGGGGGGAGGTTCACCCCTCCACTTT. Translating it yields CASSELGGGSPLHF.

The V and J genes are TRBV19 and TRBJ1-5; perhaps TRBD1 as D (5 bases). The germline V gene has CDR1 LNHDA and CDR2 SQIVND (reference sequence). Trimming removed 7 bases at V and 7 bases at J, with 20 bases between. The CDR3 consists of 15 residues. CDR3 bases: TGTGCCAGTACAATATATGGGGGTGGTGAGCAGCCCCAGCATTTT. This sequence encodes CASTIYGGGEQPQHF.

This clone was picked up one time. The chain employs TRBV4-1 and TRBJ1-1, with D unclear. V lost 4 bases and J lost 2, with 8 bases in between. The CDR3 totals 13 residues. Germline V gene data show CDR1 as MGHRA and CDR2 as YSYEKL. The CDR3 protein is CASSLTRNTEAFF. The CDR3 nucleotides read TGCGCCAGCAGCCTAACACGTAACACTGAAGCTTTCTTT.

The chain couples TRBV4-1 to TRBJ2-2; 11 bases are shared with TRBD2. After removal of 2 bases from V and 5 bases from J, the junction contained 10 bases not matched to a gene. The CDR3 sequence is 18 residues long. Per germline, CDR1 MGHRA and CDR2 YSYEKL. The CDR3 DNA is TGCGCCAGCAGCCAATTTAGGAAACTAGCGGGGGTGACCGGGGAGCTGTTTTTT. Translating it yields CASSQFRKLAGVTGELFF.

V and J are TRBV5-1 and TRBJ1-1, with D unclear. CDR1 is SGHRS, CDR2 YFSETQ, per germline. The CDR3 runs to 14 residues. V lost 4 bases to trimming and J lost 1 base, with 11 bases between them. CDR3 protein: CASSPLTENTEAFF. The CDR3, as DNA: TGCGCCAGCAGCCCCCTGACGGAGAACACTGAAGCTTTCTTT.

V gene TRBV2 combines with J gene TRBJ2-5; no firm D call. CDR1 is SNHLY and CDR2 is FYNNEI in the germline V gene. The ends were cut back, 1 base at V and 5 bases at J, with 8 bases in the middle. The CDR3 sequence is 13 residues long. CDR3 nucleotides: TGTGCCAGCAGTGAAGGCGGTGTGGAGACCCAGTACTTC. This gives the protein CASSEGGVETQYF.

The chain carries TRBV25-1 and TRBJ1-2; no clear D. This CDR3 spans 11 amino acids. Germline-derived CDR1 and CDR2 are MGHDK and SYGVNS. V shed 2 bases and J shed 5 bases, with 3 bases lying between them. The CDR3 sequence is CASSELYGYTF. In DNA form, the CDR3 reads TGTGCCAGCAGTGAACTTTATGGCTACACCTTC.

The chain combines TRBV3-1 (or the pseudogene TRBV3-2) with TRBJ1-5; no reliable D call. V shed 1 base and J shed 1 base, with 11 bases lying between them. This CDR3 spans 16 amino acids. Germline CDR1 and CDR2: LGHDT and YNNKEL (reference sequence). The CDR3 nucleotides are TGTGCCAGCAGCCAAGGCCTGACGGAGAGCAATCAGCCCCAGCATTTT. Translation: CASSQGLTESNQPQHF.

V gene TRBV2 combines with J gene TRBJ2-3, with D tentatively TRBD2 (6 bases). Looked up from germline, CDR1 is SNHLY and CDR2 is FYNNEI. Trimming cost V 2 bases and J 2 bases, with 14 bases left between them. The CDR3 is made up of 16 amino acids. CDR3 nucleotide sequence: TGTGCCAGCAGTGAAAGGGGCGGGGCCGCCACAGATACGCAGTATTTT. Its translation: CASSERGGAATDTQYF.

This chain joins TRBV6-1 and TRBJ1-3; D is possibly TRBD1 (6 bases). Germline V gene data show CDR1 as MNHNS and CDR2 as SASEGT. The V end was cut by 3 bases, the J end by 2 bases, with 17 bases between. This CDR3 comprises 17 residues. This CDR3 is CASSEVGGRIAGNTIYF. The CDR3 nucleotides are TGTGCCAGCAGTGAGGTGGGGGGGCGAATTGCTGGAAACACCATATATTTT.

This CDR3 reads CASALVGMNTGELFF. The CDR3 coding sequence is TGTGCCAGCGCCCTTGTGGGGATGAACACCGGGGAGCTGTTTTTT. J is TRBJ2-2 and V is TRBV19; unclear D gene. Looked up from germline, CDR1 is LNHDA and CDR2 is SQIVND (reference sequence). Trimming left V 9 bases short and J 1 base short, with 15 bases between. The CDR3 is made up of 15 amino acids.

The chain joins TRBV19 to TRBJ1-2, with TRBD1 matching 7 bases. From germline, CDR1 is LNHDA and CDR2 SQIVND (reference sequence). J was trimmed by 4 bases and V by 5 bases; bases with no gene match: 7. CDR3 length equals 14 residues. The CDR3 sequence is CASSHGQEFYGYTF. CDR3 bases: TGTGCCAGTAGTCACGGACAGGAGTTCTATGGCTACACCTTC. The variable domain in full, completed from reference TRBV19 and TRBJ1-2, reads DGGITQSPKYLFRKEGQNVTLSCEQNLNHDAMYWYRQDPGQGLRLIYYSQIVNDFQKGDIAEGYSVSREKKESFPLTVTSAQKNPTAFYLCASSHGQEFYGYTFGSGTRLTVV.

The rearrangement links TRBV11-2 to TRBJ2-2; 7 bases are shared with TRBD1. Germline V lookup: CDR1 SGHAT, CDR2 FQNNGV. With V trimmed by 3 bases and J by 1 base, 5 bases remained unmatched. The CDR3 runs 16 residues. The CDR3 protein is CASSLTQGVNTGELFF. The CDR3 DNA reads as TGTGCCAGCAGCTTGACGCAGGGGGTGAACACCGGGGAGCTGTTTTTT.